This T cell receptor (beta chain) was obtained from a study of blood T cell repertoires in COVID-19. Whole-study context: Donors in the United States, Italy and Spain gave samples during acute or convalescent COVID-19. T cells, B-cell-depleted T cells, or PBMCs provided the cDNA or gDNA that served as material.

Study processing details: Amplification from reference gene primers served as the basis for estimated nucleated cell counts. The data were produced by immunoSEQ multiplex PCR, yet TCRdb's version contains in-frame clones alone and is incomplete. The V and J calls and clone size are taken from that table; D and trimming were inferred from the DNA. The table records fewer than 250,000 clones, about 88% of them present only once. CDR3 size: 15 residues. Germline V gives CDR1 MNHEY, CDR2 SMNVEV (reference sequence). The ends were cut back, 5 bases at V and 8 bases at J, with 20 bases in the middle. Sequencing input: peripheral blood. The source of this sequence is a woman between 35 and 50 years old who had recovered from COVID-19. V gene TRBV27 combines with J gene TRBJ2-3; D is possibly TRBD2 (6 bases). The CDR3 DNA follows: TGTGCCAGCAGTGGAGGGGATTTGGGGGGAATTACGCAGTATTTT. Protein product: CASSGGDLGGITQYF.